Shown below are 4 T cell receptor beta chains from a single sample sequenced in a study of PD-1 blockade in classical Hodgkin lymphoma. There was relapse after autologous stem cell transplantation in every patient, and there was variation in brentuximab vedotin exposure. Generated by immunoSEQ multiplex PCR, the TCRdb table keeps only in-frame clones and is missing some. The sample records 20,000 to 25,000 clones, about two thirds being singletons. The starting material was peripheral blood mononuclear cells (PBMCs), obtained at baseline. Receptors were obtained from a human donor with classical Hodgkin lymphoma.

The chain recombines TRBV5-1 with TRBJ1-1; D is ambiguous. The CDR3 consists of 15 residues. CDR1 is SGHRS and CDR2 is YFSETQ in the germline V gene. V lost 0 bases and J lost 1, with 10 bases in between. In DNA form, the CDR3 reads TGCGCCAGCAGCTTGGAAGGGCAGCGGAACACTGAAGCTTTCTTT. Amino acids: CASSLEGQRNTEAFF.

A few counts support this clone. The chain recombines TRBV5-8 with TRBJ2-1; unclear D gene. The V end was cut by 2 bases, the J end by 1 base, with 10 bases between. The CDR3 contains 15 residues. Germline CDR1 and CDR2: SGHTS and YDEGEE. Written as DNA, the CDR3 is TGTGCCAGCAGCTTTGGAACAGCGTCCTACAATGAGCAGTTCTTC. It translates to CASSFGTASYNEQFF. The variable domain in full, completed from reference TRBV5-8 and TRBJ2-1, reads EAGVTQSPTHLIKTRGQQATLRCSPISGHTSVYWYQQALGLGLQFLLWYDEGEERNRGNFPPRFSGRQFPNYSSELNVNALELEDSALYLCASSFGTASYNEQFFGPGTRLTVL.

The chain couples TRBV5-1 to TRBJ1-3, with a tentative D call TRBD1 (5 bases). This CDR3 comprises 15 residues. Germline CDR1 and CDR2: SGHRS and YFSETQ. V lost 5 bases and J 1 base, leaving 13 bases between the germline ends. In nucleotides, the CDR3 is TGCGCCAGCAGTACCAGGGTTGGGTCTGGAAACACCATATATTTT. Translation: CASSTRVGSGNTIYF.

The rearrangement uses TRBV27 and TRBJ1-2; D may be TRBD1 (6 bases). V gave up 2 bases and J gave up 4 bases, with 11 bases separating them. CDR3 length equals 14 residues. In germline, CDR1 is MNHEY, CDR2 SMNVEV (reference sequence). CDR3 in amino acids: CASSLRQGSYGYTF. CDR3 nucleotide sequence: TGTGCCAGCAGTTTACGGCAGGGGTCCTATGGCTACACCTTC.